Shown below are 16 T cell receptor beta chains from a single sample sequenced in a study of OX40 agonist ivuxolimab in advanced cancers. Assay used: immunoSEQ multiplex PCR; TCRdb lists only in-frame clones, some missing. The sample comprises about 35,000 clones, roughly 80% of which are singletons, and about 25% rests with the top ten. This specimen consisted of CD4+ or CD8+ T cells sorted from blood, obtained in a trial of the OX40 agonist ivuxolimab. The receptors stem from an adult with an advanced solid tumor such as melanoma, head and neck, liver or kidney cancer.

The chain joins TRBV29-1 to TRBJ2-5; 7 bases map to TRBD1. CDR3 length equals 12 residues. The J segment lost 1 base and the V segment lost 7 bases, leaving 3 bases of the junction unmatched. CDR1 is SQVTM and CDR2 is ANQGSEA in the germline V gene. As DNA, the CDR3 is TGCAGCGACCGACAGGGCCAAGAGACCCAGTACTTC. Its translation is CSDRQGQETQYF.

This rearrangement joins TRBV5-1 to TRBJ2-3; D uncertain. Germline CDR1 reads SGHRS; CDR2 reads YFSETQ. Trimming took off 3 bases at V and 3 bases at J, with 11 bases between the two ends. The CDR3 contains 14 residues. CDR3 protein: CASSSIDETDTQYF. The CDR3 DNA is TGCGCCAGCAGCTCAATCGACGAGACAGATACGCAGTATTTT.

The V call is TRBV28, the J call TRBJ1-1; D gene unclear. From germline, CDR1 is MDHEN and CDR2 SYDVKM. V was trimmed by 5 bases and J by 0 bases, leaving 13 bases between them. The CDR3 spans 15 residues. The DNA for the CDR3 is TGTGCCAGCAGTACCTTTCTGGGCCTGAACACTGAAGCTTTCTTT. Translated: CASSTFLGLNTEAFF.

This clone was seen a single time. The chain couples TRBV11-2 to TRBJ2-1; TRBD2 matches 9 bases. There are 15 residues in the CDR3. With 5 bases clipped from V and 8 bases from J, the junction kept 10 bases outside the gene matches. Germline V gene sequence: CDR1 SGHAT, CDR2 FQNNGV. The CDR3 reads CASSPGAGGGDEQFF. As DNA, the CDR3 is TGTGCCAGCAGCCCAGGAGCGGGGGGTGGGGATGAGCAGTTCTTC.

This sequence joins TRBV27 and TRBJ1-3; 7 bases are a match to TRBD1. This CDR3 has 15 residues. Trimming cost V 7 bases and J 0 bases; bases outside gene matches: 6. CDR1 is MNHEY and CDR2 is SMNVEV in the germline V gene (reference sequence). The CDR3 protein is CASTETGSSGNTIYF. Here the CDR3 DNA reads TGTGCCAGCACCGAGACAGGGAGCTCTGGAAACACCATATATTTT.

The chain uses TRBV4-1 and TRBJ2-7; tentative D call: TRBD2 (5 bases). V gave up 3 bases and J gave up 0 bases, with 9 bases separating them. This CDR3 has 14 amino acids. Germline CDR1 MGHRA, CDR2 YSYEKL. CDR3 sequence reads: CASSHTGSSYEQYF. CDR3 sequence (DNA): TGCGCCAGCAGCCATACGGGGAGCTCCTACGAGCAGTACTTC.

The chain has TRBV5-6 and TRBJ2-6, with no clear D. The ends were cut back, 7 bases at V and 1 base at J, with 18 bases in the middle. The CDR3 extends over 17 amino acids. CDR1 and CDR2 (germline): SGHDT, YYEEEE. Written as DNA, the CDR3 is TGTGCCAGCTCGAGCCGGCGAGGTGGGTCTGGGGCCAACGTCCTGACTTTC. As protein: CASSSRRGGSGANVLTF.

This clone occurred once. V is TRBV4-2 and J is TRBJ2-7; maybe TRBD2 (6 bases). The CDR3 sequence is 15 residues long. Germline V CDR1 and CDR2: LGHNA, YNFKEQ. Trimming removed 0 bases from V and 2 bases from J, with 11 bases in between. CDR3 coding DNA: TGTGCCAGCAGCCAAGAGTGGGACTTAACCTACGAGCAGTACTTC. Translation: CASSQEWDLTYEQYF.

The chain carries TRBV19 and TRBJ1-3, with a tentative D call TRBD1 (5 bases). V lost 5 bases, J lost 5 bases, and 10 bases lay in between. CDR3 length equals 13 residues. In germline, CDR1 is LNHDA, CDR2 SQIVND (reference sequence). The CDR3 nucleotides are TGTGCCAGTAGTTGGGGGTCCAGAAACACCATATATTTT. It encodes CASSWGSRNTIYF.

The chain employs TRBV27 and TRBJ2-3; the match to TRBD2 covers 8 bases. This CDR3 comprises 14 residues. V lost 8 bases, J lost 4 bases, and 8 bases stayed unmatched. Germline V CDR1 and CDR2: MNHEY, SMNVEV (reference sequence). The CDR3 loop is CASGISGTPDTQYF. The CDR3 nucleotides read TGTGCCAGCGGGATTAGCGGGACCCCAGATACGCAGTATTTT.

This chain links TRBV6-5 with TRBJ2-5; TRBD2 matches at 12 bases. Per the germline V gene, CDR1 is MNHEY and CDR2 is SVGAGI. Trimming removed 6 bases from V and 4 bases from J; junction bases left unmatched: 3. CDR3 length: 14 amino acids. Written as DNA, the CDR3 is TGTGCCAGCAGACTAGCGGGAGGTGGAGAGACCCAGTACTTC. It yields the protein CASRLAGGGETQYF.

The chain has TRBV6-1 and TRBJ1-6, with a possible D match to TRBD1 (6 bases). CDR3 length: 13 residues. V was shortened by 5 bases and J by 9 bases, with 11 bases between the two germline ends. Germline V lookup: CDR1 MNHNS, CDR2 SASEGT. The CDR3 nucleotides read TGTGCCAGCAGTCCGGGGGGCGGTTCACCCCTCCACTTT. Its translation is CASSPGGGSPLHF.

This clone was seen a single time. The V and J genes are TRBV14 and TRBJ2-7; the D call may be TRBD1 or TRBD2 (5 bases each). CDR1 and CDR2 (germline): SGHDN, FVKESK. This CDR3 region has 15 residues. The V and J ends lost 0 bases and 5 bases respectively, with 14 bases between them. DNA of the CDR3: TGTGCCAGCAGCCAAGAGGGGGTGTTTGGGAACGAGCAGTACTTC. It yields the protein CASSQEGVFGNEQYF.

The V and J genes are TRBV28 and TRBJ1-6; 8 bases map to TRBD1. Unmatched junction bases numbered 7, after V lost 6 bases and J lost 6 bases. The CDR3 runs to 15 residues. The V gene's germline CDR1 is MDHEN and CDR2 SYDVKM. The CDR3 sequence: CASRDRGSGNSPLHF. The DNA for the CDR3 is TGTGCCAGCAGAGACAGGGGAAGTGGTAATTCACCCCTCCACTTT.

The chain carries TRBV5-1 and TRBJ2-1, with 9 nucleotides matching TRBD2. Germline-derived CDR1 and CDR2 are SGHRS and YFSETQ. Losses at the gene ends were 1 base for V and 7 bases for J; bases not matched to a gene: 9. The CDR3 spans 16 residues. This CDR3 is CASSLTQAGGPNEQFF. CDR3 nucleotide sequence: TGCGCCAGCAGCTTGACCCAGGCGGGGGGGCCGAATGAGCAGTTCTTC.

Only a few counts were recorded for this clone. This chain connects TRBV4-3 to TRBJ1-6, with TRBD1 as a possible D gene (5 bases). Trimming removed 4 bases at V and 7 bases at J, with 17 bases between. The CDR3 is made up of 16 amino acids. CDR1 and CDR2 from the germline V gene are LGHNA and YSLEER. This CDR3 reads CASSPSPGVGNSPLHF. The CDR3 nucleotides read TGCGCCAGCAGCCCGTCCCCGGGGGTTGGCAATTCACCCCTCCACTTT.